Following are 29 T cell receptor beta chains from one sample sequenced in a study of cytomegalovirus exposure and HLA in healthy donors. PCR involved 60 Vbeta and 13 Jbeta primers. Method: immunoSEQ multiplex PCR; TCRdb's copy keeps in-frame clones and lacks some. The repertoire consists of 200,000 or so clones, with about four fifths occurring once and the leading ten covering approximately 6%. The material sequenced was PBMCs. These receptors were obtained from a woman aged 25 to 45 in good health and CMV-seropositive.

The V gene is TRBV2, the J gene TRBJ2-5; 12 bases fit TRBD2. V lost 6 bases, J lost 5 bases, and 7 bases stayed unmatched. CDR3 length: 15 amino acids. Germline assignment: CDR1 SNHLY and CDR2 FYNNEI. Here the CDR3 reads CASRTSGGGAETQYF. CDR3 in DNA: TGTGCCAGCAGGACTAGCGGGGGAGGTGCGGAGACCCAGTACTTC.

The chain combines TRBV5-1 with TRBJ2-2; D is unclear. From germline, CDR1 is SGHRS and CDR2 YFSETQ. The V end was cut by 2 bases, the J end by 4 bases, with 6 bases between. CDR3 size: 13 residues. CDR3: CASSFPSTGELFF. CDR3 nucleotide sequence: TGCGCCAGCAGCTTCCCGTCCACCGGGGAGCTGTTTTTT.

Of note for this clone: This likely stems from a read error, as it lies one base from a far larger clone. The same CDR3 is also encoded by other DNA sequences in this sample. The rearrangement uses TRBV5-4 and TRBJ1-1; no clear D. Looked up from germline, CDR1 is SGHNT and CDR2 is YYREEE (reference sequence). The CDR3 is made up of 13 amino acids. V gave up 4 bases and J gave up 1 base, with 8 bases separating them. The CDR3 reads CASSPTRNTEAFF. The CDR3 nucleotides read TGTGCCAGCAGCCCAACGAGGAACACTGAAGCTTTCTTT.

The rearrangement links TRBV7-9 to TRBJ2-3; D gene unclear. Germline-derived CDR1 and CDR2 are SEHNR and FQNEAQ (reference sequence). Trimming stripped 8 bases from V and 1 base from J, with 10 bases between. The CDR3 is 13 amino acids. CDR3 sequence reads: CASVWARTDTQYF. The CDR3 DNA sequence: TGTGCCAGCGTTTGGGCGCGCACAGATACGCAGTATTTT. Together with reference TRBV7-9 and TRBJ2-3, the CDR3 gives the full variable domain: DTGVSQNPRHKITKRGQNVTFRCDPISEHNRLYWYRQTLGQGPEFLTYFQNEAQLEKSRLLSDRFSAERPKGSFSTLEIQRTEQGDSAMYLCASVWARTDTQYFGPGTRLTVL.

The CDR3 spells CASTGTSMGETQYF. CDR3 bases: TGTGCCAGTACAGGGACGTCAATGGGGGAGACCCAGTACTTC. This chain connects TRBV2 to TRBJ2-5, with D maybe TRBD1 (6 bases). This CDR3 has 14 residues. With 9 bases removed from V and 5 bases from J, the gap between germline ends came to 19 bases. Germline V gene data show CDR1 as SNHLY and CDR2 as FYNNEI.

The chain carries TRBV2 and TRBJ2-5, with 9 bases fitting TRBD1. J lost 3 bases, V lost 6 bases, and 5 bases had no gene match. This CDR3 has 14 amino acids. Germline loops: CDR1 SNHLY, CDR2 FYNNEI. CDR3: CASSPRTGEETQYF. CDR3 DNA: TGTGCCAGCAGCCCCCGGACAGGGGAAGAGACCCAGTACTTC.

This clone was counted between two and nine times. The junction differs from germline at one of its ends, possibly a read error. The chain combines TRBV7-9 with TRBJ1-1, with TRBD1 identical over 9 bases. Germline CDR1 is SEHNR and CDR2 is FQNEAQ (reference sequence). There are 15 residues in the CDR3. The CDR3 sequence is CSSSSVQGAGTEAFF. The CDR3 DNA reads TGTTCCAGCAGCTCAGTACAGGGGGCGGGCACTGAAGCTTTCTTT. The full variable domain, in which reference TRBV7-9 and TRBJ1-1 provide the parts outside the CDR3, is DTGVSQNPRHKITKRGQNVTFRCDPISEHNRLYWYRQTLGQGPEFLTYFQNEAQLEKSRLLSDRFSAERPKGSFSTLEIQRTEQGDSAMYLCSSSSVQGAGTEAFFGQGTRLTVV.

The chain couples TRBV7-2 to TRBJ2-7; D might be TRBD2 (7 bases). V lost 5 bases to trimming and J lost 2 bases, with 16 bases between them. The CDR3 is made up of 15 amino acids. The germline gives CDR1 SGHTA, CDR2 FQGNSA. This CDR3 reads CASSTSSGGPYEQYF. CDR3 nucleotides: TGTGCCAGCAGCACCTCCTCCGGGGGGCCCTACGAGCAGTACTTC.

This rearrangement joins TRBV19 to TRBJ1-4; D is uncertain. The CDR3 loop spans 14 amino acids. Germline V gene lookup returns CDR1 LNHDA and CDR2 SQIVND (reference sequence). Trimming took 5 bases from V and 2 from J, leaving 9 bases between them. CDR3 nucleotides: TGTGCCAGTAGTCGGTGGGCGACTAATGAAAAACTGTTTTTT. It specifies CASSRWATNEKLFF.

Here the CDR3 reads CASQEGTGLSNEQFF. As DNA, the CDR3 is TGTGCCAGCCAGGAAGGGACAGGGTTGAGCAATGAGCAGTTCTTC. The rearrangement links TRBV7-8 to TRBJ2-1; TRBD1 aligns across 9 bases. CDR1 is SGHVS, CDR2 FQNEAQ, per germline. Losses at the gene ends were 8 bases for V and 6 bases for J; bases not matched to a gene: 11. This CDR3 spans 15 amino acids. The whole variable domain, remainder taken from reference TRBV7-8 and TRBJ2-1, is GAGVSQSPRYKVAKRGQDVALRCDPISGHVSLFWYQQALGQGPEFLTYFQNEAQLDKSGLPSDRFFAERPEGSVSTLKIQRTQQEDSAVYLCASQEGTGLSNEQFFGPGTRLTVL.

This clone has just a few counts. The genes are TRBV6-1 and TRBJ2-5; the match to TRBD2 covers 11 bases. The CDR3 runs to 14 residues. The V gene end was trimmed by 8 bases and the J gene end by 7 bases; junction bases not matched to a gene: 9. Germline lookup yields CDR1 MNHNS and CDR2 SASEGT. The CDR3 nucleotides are TGTGCCAGCTCCGGGACTAGCGGTCCCCCGACCCAGTACTTC. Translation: CASSGTSGPPTQYF.

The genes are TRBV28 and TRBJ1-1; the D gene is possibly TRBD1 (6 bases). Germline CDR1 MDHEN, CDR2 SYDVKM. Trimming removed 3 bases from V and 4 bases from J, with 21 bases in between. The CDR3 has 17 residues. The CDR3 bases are TGTGCCAGCAGTTTGCGGTATAGACAGGCGGCAAGCACTGAAGCTTTCTTT. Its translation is CASSLRYRQAASTEAFF. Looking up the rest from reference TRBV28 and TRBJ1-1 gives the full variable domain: DVKVTQSSRYLVKRTGEKVFLECVQDMDHENMFWYRQDPGLGLRLIYFSYDVKMKEKGDIPEGYSVSREKKERFSLILESASTNQTSMYLCASSLRYRQAASTEAFFGQGTRLTVV.

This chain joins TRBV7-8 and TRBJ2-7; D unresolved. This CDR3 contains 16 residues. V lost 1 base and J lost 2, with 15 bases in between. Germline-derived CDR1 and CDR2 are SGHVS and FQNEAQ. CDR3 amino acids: CASSLGVGPNTYEQYF. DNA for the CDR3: TGTGCCAGCAGCTTAGGGGTGGGCCCGAATACCTACGAGCAGTACTTC.

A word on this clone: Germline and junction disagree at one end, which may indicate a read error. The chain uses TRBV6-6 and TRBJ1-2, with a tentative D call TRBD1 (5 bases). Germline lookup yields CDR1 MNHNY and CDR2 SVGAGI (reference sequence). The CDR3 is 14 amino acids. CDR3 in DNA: TGTGCCAGCAGTTACTCCGGGGGATTGGAAGGCTGCACCTTC. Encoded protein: CASSYSGGLEGCTF.

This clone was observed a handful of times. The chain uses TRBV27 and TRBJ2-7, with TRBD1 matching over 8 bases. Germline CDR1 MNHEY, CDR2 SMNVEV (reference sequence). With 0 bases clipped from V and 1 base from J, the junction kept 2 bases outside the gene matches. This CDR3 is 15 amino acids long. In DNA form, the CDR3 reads TGTGCCAGCAGTTTATCCCGGGACAGGTCCTACGAGCAGTACTTC. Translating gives CASSLSRDRSYEQYF.

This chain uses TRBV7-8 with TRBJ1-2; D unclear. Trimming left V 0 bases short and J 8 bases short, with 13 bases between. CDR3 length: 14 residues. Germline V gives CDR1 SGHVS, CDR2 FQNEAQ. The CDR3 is CASSLAREPRGYTF. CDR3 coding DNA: TGTGCCAGCAGCTTAGCCCGGGAGCCCCGAGGCTACACCTTC.

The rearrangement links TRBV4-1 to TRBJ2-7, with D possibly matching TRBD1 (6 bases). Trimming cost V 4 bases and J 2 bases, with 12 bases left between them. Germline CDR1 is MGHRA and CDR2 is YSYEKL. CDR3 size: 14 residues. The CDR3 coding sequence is TGCGCCAGCAGCCTGCATGACAGGACCTACGAGCAGTACTTC. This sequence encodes CASSLHDRTYEQYF.

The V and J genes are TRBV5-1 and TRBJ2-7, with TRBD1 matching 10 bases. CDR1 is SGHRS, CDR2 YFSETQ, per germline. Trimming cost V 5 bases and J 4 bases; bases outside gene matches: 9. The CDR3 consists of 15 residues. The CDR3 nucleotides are TGCGCCAGCAGGGATCCGGGACAGGGGAGGTACGAGCAGTACTTC. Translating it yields CASRDPGQGRYEQYF.

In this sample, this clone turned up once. CDR3 region: CSAKDSYEQYF. The CDR3 DNA reads as TGCAGTGCAAAAGACAGCTACGAGCAGTACTTC. The J gene is TRBJ2-7, the V gene TRBV20-1; maybe TRBD1 (5 bases). Trimming took 6 bases from V and 3 from J, leaving 9 bases between them. The CDR3 runs 11 residues. Germline V gives CDR1 DFQATT, CDR2 SNEGSKA (reference sequence).

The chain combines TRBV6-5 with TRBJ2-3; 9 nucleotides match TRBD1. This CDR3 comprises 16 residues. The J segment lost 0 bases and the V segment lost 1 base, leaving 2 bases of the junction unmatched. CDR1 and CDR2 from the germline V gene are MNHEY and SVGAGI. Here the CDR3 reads CASSYWTGVSTDTQYF. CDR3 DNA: TGTGCCAGCAGTTACTGGACAGGGGTGAGCACAGATACGCAGTATTTT.

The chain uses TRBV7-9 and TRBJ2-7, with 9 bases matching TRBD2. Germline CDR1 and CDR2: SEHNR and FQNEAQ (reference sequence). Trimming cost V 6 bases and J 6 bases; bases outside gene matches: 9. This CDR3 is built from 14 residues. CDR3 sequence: CASREAGGMSEQYF. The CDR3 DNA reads TGTGCCAGCAGGGAAGCGGGAGGAATGTCCGAGCAGTACTTC.

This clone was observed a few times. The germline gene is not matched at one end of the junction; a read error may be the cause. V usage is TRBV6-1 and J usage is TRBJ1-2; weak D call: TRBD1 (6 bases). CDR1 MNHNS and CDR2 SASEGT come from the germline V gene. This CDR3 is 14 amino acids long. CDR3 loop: CASSEGLDSYGYPF. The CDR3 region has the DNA TGTGCCAGCAGTGAAGGCCTGGACAGCTATGGCTACCCCTTC.

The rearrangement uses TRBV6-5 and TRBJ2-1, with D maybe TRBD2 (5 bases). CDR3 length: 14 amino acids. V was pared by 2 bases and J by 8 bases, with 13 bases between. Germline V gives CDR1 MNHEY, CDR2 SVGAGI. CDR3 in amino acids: CASSYGRGVHEQFF. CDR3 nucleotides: TGTGCCAGCAGTTACGGACGGGGAGTACATGAGCAGTTCTTC.

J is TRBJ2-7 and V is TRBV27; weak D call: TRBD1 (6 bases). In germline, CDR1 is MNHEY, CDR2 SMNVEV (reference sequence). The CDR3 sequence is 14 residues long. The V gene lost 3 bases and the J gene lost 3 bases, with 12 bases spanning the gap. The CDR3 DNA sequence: TGTGCCAGCAGTTTGGCTAGGGGGAGCTACGAGCAGTACTTC. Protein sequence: CASSLARGSYEQYF.

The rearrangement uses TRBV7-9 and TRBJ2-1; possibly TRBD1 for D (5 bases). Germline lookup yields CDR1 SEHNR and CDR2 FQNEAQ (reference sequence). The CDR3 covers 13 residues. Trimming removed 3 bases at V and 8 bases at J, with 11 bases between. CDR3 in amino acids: CASSFRGGYEQFF. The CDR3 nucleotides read TGTGCCAGCAGCTTTAGGGGTGGCTATGAGCAGTTCTTC.

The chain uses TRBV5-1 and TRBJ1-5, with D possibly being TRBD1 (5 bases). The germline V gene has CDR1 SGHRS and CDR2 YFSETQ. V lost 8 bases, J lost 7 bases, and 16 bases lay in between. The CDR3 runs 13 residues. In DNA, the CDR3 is TGCGCCAGTTCCCCGGGGCGGGGGCAGCCCCAGCATTTT. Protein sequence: CASSPGRGQPQHF.

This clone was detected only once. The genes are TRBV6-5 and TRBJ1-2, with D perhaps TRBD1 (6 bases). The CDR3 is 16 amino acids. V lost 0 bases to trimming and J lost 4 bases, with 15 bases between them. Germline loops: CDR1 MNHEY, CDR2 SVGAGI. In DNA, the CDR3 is TGTGCCAGCAGTTACTCGTTGCAGGGGAAGGTCTATGGCTACACCTTC. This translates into CASSYSLQGKVYGYTF.

CDR3 in DNA: TGTGCCACACAGGCGAGTCGGGGCTACACCTTC. Translation: CATQASRGYTF. The chain has TRBV10-3 and TRBJ1-2; D is possibly TRBD1 (5 bases). This CDR3 has 11 amino acids. Germline V lookup: CDR1 ENHRY, CDR2 SYGVKD. Trimming removed 10 bases from V and 8 bases from J, with 14 bases in between.

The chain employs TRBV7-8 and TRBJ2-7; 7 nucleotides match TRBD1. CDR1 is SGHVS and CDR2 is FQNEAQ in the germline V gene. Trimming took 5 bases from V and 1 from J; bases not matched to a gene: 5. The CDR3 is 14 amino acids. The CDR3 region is CASSPRDSSYEQYF. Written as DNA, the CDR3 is TGTGCCAGCAGCCCAAGGGACAGTTCCTACGAGCAGTACTTC.